The 4 T cell receptor beta chains in this list originate from one sample, sequenced in a study of radiation and T cells in renal cell carcinoma. The time point here: baseline pretreatment blood. Treatment: 15 Gy SBRT to primary tumor, nephrectomy 4 weeks later. Assay: immunoSEQ multiplex PCR; the TCRdb copy retains only in-frame clones and omits some. The table records 150,000 or so clones, approximately 82% of them present only once. Sequencing used blood, obtained from a patient whose treatment included radiotherapy and nephrectomy. Receptor source: a woman between 45 and 65 years old with renal cell carcinoma.

The J gene is TRBJ2-7, the V gene TRBV6-5, with TRBD1 identical over 8 bases. This CDR3 is 14 amino acids long. The germline V gene encodes CDR1 MNHEY and CDR2 SVGAGI. The junction had 8 bases not matched to a gene; V was cut back by 4 bases and J by 6 bases. The CDR3: CASSLGQGAGEQYF. CDR3 DNA: TGTGCCAGCAGTTTAGGGCAGGGGGCGGGCGAGCAGTACTTC.

This chain joins TRBV5-1 and TRBJ2-7; either TRBD1 or TRBD2 may fit D (5 bases each). The CDR3 extends over 14 amino acids. Per germline, CDR1 SGHRS and CDR2 YFSETQ. Trimming took off 7 bases at V and 0 bases at J, with 14 bases between the two ends. The CDR3 nucleotides are TGCGCCAGCCGAGGGTCAGGGAACTCCTACGAGCAGTACTTC. This sequence encodes CASRGSGNSYEQYF.

This clone was observed a handful of times. The chain links TRBV28 to TRBJ2-7, with D possibly being TRBD1 or TRBD2 (5 bases each). Germline V gene data show CDR1 as MDHEN and CDR2 as SYDVKM. The V end was cut by 9 bases, the J end by 5 bases, with 23 bases between. The CDR3 covers 15 residues. CDR3 residues: CASQTGSGGRNEQYF. DNA for the CDR3: TGTGCCAGTCAAACGGGATCTGGGGGTAGGAACGAGCAGTACTTC.

This clone was counted between two and nine times. The chain uses TRBV10-3 and TRBJ1-4, with TRBD1 as a possible D gene (5 bases). This CDR3 region has 13 residues. CDR1 is ENHRY, CDR2 SYGVKD, per germline. The V gene lost 3 bases and the J gene lost 4 bases, with 6 bases spanning the gap. CDR3 sequence: CAISDRVNEKLFF. CDR3 in DNA: TGTGCCATCAGTGACAGGGTTAATGAAAAACTGTTTTTT.